The rows below give T cell receptor beta chains drawn from one sample of a study of cytomegalovirus exposure and HLA in healthy donors. The assay was immunoSEQ multiplex PCR, and TCRdb's table has in-frame clones only and misses some. The sample carries about 150,000 clones, roughly 82% recorded once. The sequencing sample was made of PBMCs. The receptors were gathered from a man between 45 and 60 years old in good health and CMV-seropositive. Both conserved end residues are part of each CDR3. A D gene is named only where the DNA matches it firmly. Clone size is given for some rows only: seen once, a few or many times, or a class if the clone is expanded.

>TRBD1|TRBJ2-5|NA|TRBV5-1
CASSFPRDRGETQYF
TGCGCCAGCAGCTTCCCCAGGGACAGGGGAGAGACCCAGTACTTC
>TRBD2|TRBJ2-5|once|TRBV7-8
CASSLLAGLYQETQYF
TGTGCCAGCAGCTTACTAGCGGGTCTGTACCAAGAGACCCAGTACTTC
>TRBD1|TRBJ1-2|NA|TRBV2
CASSEVDRAPIYGYTF
TGTGCCAGCAGTGAAGTGGACAGGGCCCCAATCTATGGCTACACCTTC
>NA|TRBJ2-7|NA|TRBV6-1
CASKVQDFRGYEQYF
TGTGCCAGCAAGGTCCAAGATTTTAGAGGGTACGAGCAGTACTTC
>TRBD1|TRBJ1-2|NA|TRBV27
CASSLSGPDRGYTF
TGTGCCAGCAGTTTATCGGGACCGGACAGGGGCTACACCTTC
>TRBD2|TRBJ2-1|NA|TRBV7-3
CASSPGLAGSSSYNEQFF
TGTGCCAGCAGCCCTGGACTAGCGGGTAGCAGCTCCTACAATGAGCAGTTCTTC
>TRBD1|TRBJ1-4|NA|TRBV2
CASSGGTADEKLFF
TGTGCCAGCAGTGGAGGGACAGCAGATGAAAAACTGTTTTTT
>NA|TRBJ1-5|NA|TRBV27
CASSLYPGGQPQHF
TGTGCCAGCAGTTTATACCCCGGTGGTCAGCCCCAGCATTTT
>TRBD2|TRBJ2-3|NA|TRBV25-1
CASSGGGGTSGTDTQYF
TGTGCCAGCAGTGGGGGGGGCGGGACTAGCGGCACAGATACGCAGTATTTT
>TRBD1|TRBJ1-2|NA|TRBV5-4
CASTPGTGEGYTF
TGTGCCAGCACCCCGGGGACAGGGGAGGGCTACACCTTC
>NA|TRBJ2-5|NA|TRBV6-5
CASSYLGQSETQYF
TGTGCCAGCAGTTACTTGGGACAATCGGAGACCCAGTACTTC
>TRBD2|TRBJ2-5|NA|TRBV27
CASSLSGLAGRETQYF
TGTGCCAGCAGTTTATCGGGGCTAGCGGGAAGAGAGACCCAGTACTTC
>TRBD1|TRBJ1-2|NA|TRBV5-1
CASSLEGDREAYTF
TGCGCCAGCAGCTTGGAGGGGGACAGGGAGGCCTACACCTTC
>TRBD1|TRBJ1-1|NA|TRBV9
CASSVDFRGRVTEAFF
TGTGCCAGCAGCGTAGATTTCAGGGGGCGGGTCACTGAAGCTTTCTTT
>NA|TRBJ2-1|once|TRBV7-9
CASSLYQKSYNEQFF
TGTGCCAGCAGCTTGTATCAGAAATCCTACAATGAGCAGTTCTTC
>NA|TRBJ1-6|NA|TRBV18
CASSYGNNSPLHF
TGTGCCAGCTCGTACGGTAATAATTCACCCCTCCACTTT
>NA|TRBJ2-1|NA|TRBV19
CASNTDRSSYNEQFF
TGTGCCAGTAACACGGACAGAAGCTCCTACAATGAGCAGTTCTTC
>NA|TRBJ1-1|NA|TRBV19
CASSPGWKGPMDTEAFF
TGTGCCAGTAGCCCGGGTTGGAAGGGGCCCATGGACACTGAAGCTTTCTTT
>NA|TRBJ1-1|NA|TRBV6-1
CASSRAGLITEAFF
TGTGCCAGCAGTCGGGCGGGACTAATCACTGAAGCTTTCTTT
>NA|TRBJ2-1|NA|TRBV5-1
CASSLTTNREQFF
TGCGCCAGCAGCTTGACTACCAACAGGGAGCAGTTCTTC
>NA|TRBJ2-3|NA|TRBV19
CASRLQAISTDTQYF
TGTGCCAGTAGACTACAGGCTATTAGCACAGATACGCAGTATTTT
>NA|TRBJ1-4|NA|TRBV10-2
CASSERRGSNEKLFF
TGCGCCAGCAGTGAGCGGAGGGGCTCTAATGAAAAACTGTTTTTT
>NA|TRBJ2-1|NA|TRBV10-1
CASSAGGSYNEQFF
TGCGCCAGCAGTGCCGGGGGTTCCTACAATGAGCAGTTCTTC
>TRBD2|TRBJ2-1|NA|TRBV2
CASPPGTGGSSYNEQFF
TGTGCCAGCCCCCCCGGCACGGGAGGGAGCTCCTACAATGAGCAGTTCTTC
>TRBD1|TRBJ1-5|NA|TRBV19
CASTPGQYSNQPQHF
TGTGCCAGTACCCCGGGACAGTATAGCAATCAGCCCCAGCATTTT
>NA|TRBJ2-7|NA|TRBV7-2
CASSSGGYRRRSYEQYF
TGTGCCAGCAGCTCTGGGGGGTACAGGCGACGCTCCTACGAGCAGTACTTC
>TRBD2|TRBJ2-3|NA|TRBV29-1
CSAPGGSTDTQYF
TGCAGCGCCCCGGGAGGTAGCACAGATACGCAGTATTTT
>TRBD2|TRBJ2-3|NA|TRBV15
CATSRLAGGRDTQYF
TGTGCCACCAGCAGATTAGCGGGAGGGCGAGATACGCAGTATTTT
>TRBD1|TRBJ1-5|NA|TRBV5-6
CASSYGQGKNQPQHF
TGTGCCAGCAGCTATGGACAGGGGAAAAATCAGCCCCAGCATTTT
>TRBD2|TRBJ2-7|NA|TRBV27
CASRGGVWGAYEQYF
TGTGCCAGCAGGGGGGGGGTTTGGGGCGCCTACGAGCAGTACTTC
>NA|TRBJ1-1|NA|TRBV5-4
CASSPGGSGGYTEAFF
TGTGCCAGCAGCCCGGGGGGGTCTGGGGGCTACACTGAAGCTTTCTTT
>NA|TRBJ2-3|NA|TRBV7-9
CASSPQGTDTQYF
TGTGCCAGCAGCCCTCAGGGCACAGATACGCAGTATTTT
>TRBD2|TRBJ2-5|NA|TRBV7-3
CASSLGGRGETRYF
TGTGCCAGCAGCTTAGGCGGGAGGGGAGAGACCCGGTACTTC
>TRBD2|TRBJ2-1|NA|TRBV12-5
CASGLFGRDPRNEQFF
TGTGCTAGTGGTTTATTCGGGAGGGACCCAAGGAATGAGCAGTTCTTC
>TRBD2|TRBJ2-5|once|TRBV7-2
CASSKGLAGGRETQYF
TGTGCCAGCAGCAAGGGACTAGCGGGAGGCCGGGAGACCCAGTACTTC
>TRBD2|TRBJ2-1|NA|TRBV11-3
CASSWTSGRKSGSYNEQFF
TGTGCCAGCAGCTGGACTAGCGGGAGAAAGTCGGGCTCCTACAATGAGCAGTTCTTC
>TRBD2|TRBJ2-3|NA|TRBV4-1
CASSQSAGVTDTQYF
TGCGCCAGCAGCCAAAGTGCGGGGGTCACAGATACGCAGTATTTT
>NA|TRBJ2-2|NA|TRBV7-3
CASSLVTGTGELFF
TGTGCCAGCAGCTTAGTGACAGGCACCGGGGAGCTGTTTTTT
>NA|TRBJ2-3|NA|TRBV15
CATSGASTDTQYF
TGTGCCACCAGTGGGGCGAGCACAGATACGCAGTATTTT
>TRBD2|TRBJ2-5|NA|TRBV5-1
CASSLSGRVEETQYF
TGCGCCAGCAGCTTAAGCGGGAGAGTCGAAGAGACCCAGTACTTC
>TRBD1|TRBJ2-7|few|TRBV6-1
CASRDRGTPYEQYF
TGTGCCAGTAGGGACAGGGGGACACCCTACGAGCAGTACTTC
>TRBD2|TRBJ2-2|NA|TRBV6-5
CASSYRTSGGTGELFF
TGTGCCAGCAGTTACAGGACTAGCGGGGGCACCGGGGAGCTGTTTTTT
>NA|TRBJ2-1|NA|TRBV27
CASSLNGYNEQFF
TGTGCCAGCAGTTTAAACGGTTACAATGAGCAGTTCTTC
>NA|TRBJ2-7|NA|TRBV4-1
CASSPERARSSYEQYF
TGCGCCAGCAGCCCAGAGAGAGCGAGGAGCTCCTACGAGCAGTACTTC
>NA|TRBJ1-6|once|TRBV19
CASSDRQNSPLHF
TGTGCCAGTAGTGATCGACAGAATTCACCCCTCCACTTT
>NA|TRBJ2-3|NA|TRBV9
CASSDPYGATTDTQYF
TGTGCCAGCAGCGACCCCTATGGGGCCACCACAGATACGCAGTATTTT
>NA|TRBJ2-1|NA|TRBV18
CASSPLAGGGNEQFF
TGTGCCAGCTCACCACTTGCAGGGGGAGGAAATGAGCAGTTCTTC
>TRBD1|TRBJ1-5|NA|TRBV7-6
CASSAQGYGNQPQHF
TGTGCCAGCAGCGCACAGGGGTATGGCAATCAGCCCCAGCATTTT
>NA|TRBJ2-5|NA|TRBV10-3
CAISESKSGQETQYF
TGTGCCATCAGTGAGTCGAAGAGCGGACAAGAGACCCAGTACTTC
>NA|TRBJ2-7|NA|TRBV19
CASREASSYEQYF
TGTGCCAGTAGAGAGGCGAGCTCCTACGAGCAGTACTTC
>TRBD1|TRBJ2-7|NA|TRBV7-9
CASSFGQAYEQYF
TGTGCCAGCAGCTTCGGACAGGCCTACGAGCAGTACTTC
>TRBD1|TRBJ2-2|once|TRBV7-2
CASSYMGGQGVPGELFF
TGTGCCAGCAGCTATATGGGGGGACAGGGAGTCCCCGGGGAGCTGTTTTTT
>TRBD1|TRBJ1-1|NA|TRBV5-6
CASSLLGTAMNTEAFF
TGTGCCAGCAGCCTGCTCGGGACAGCCATGAACACTGAAGCTTTCTTT
>NA|TRBJ1-6|NA|TRBV6-5
CASSYGDRSYSPLHF
TGTGCCAGCAGTTACGGAGACAGATCCTATTCACCCCTCCACTTT
>TRBD1|TRBJ1-1|NA|TRBV5-4
CASSWMTGGTEAFF
TGTGCCAGCAGCTGGATGACAGGGGGCACTGAAGCTTTCTTT
>TRBD1|TRBJ1-2|NA|TRBV11-3
CASSAWDRGLGYTF
TGTGCCAGCAGCGCCTGGGACAGGGGGCTTGGCTACACCTTC
>TRBD2|TRBJ2-5|NA|TRBV7-2
CASIQAGGRGQETQYF
TGTGCCAGCATTCAAGCGGGCGGGAGGGGGCAAGAGACCCAGTACTTC
>TRBD1|TRBJ1-2|NA|TRBV6-5
CASRPTGRGDYGYTF
TGTGCCAGCAGGCCGACAGGGAGAGGGGACTATGGCTACACCTTC
>TRBD1|TRBJ2-4|NA|TRBV4-1
CASSQVGTGPAKNIQYF
TGCGCCAGCAGCCAAGTAGGGACAGGGCCTGCCAAAAACATTCAGTACTTC
>NA|TRBJ2-5|NA|TRBV18
CASSPTAGQETQYF
TGTGCCAGCTCACCAACGGCAGGCCAAGAGACCCAGTACTTC